These 15 T cell receptor beta chains were all obtained from the same sample, sequenced in a study of blood T cells in healthy people across ages. The authors ran a second PCR of 7 to 11 cycles using a sample-barcoded 5' primer and a J-beta primer mix. TCRdb re-called the 5' RACE reads through MiXCR, storing one row per CDR3 protein. The table lists hundreds of thousands of distinct CDR3 sequences, roughly 50% of them singletons. Sequenced material: blood. The origin of the receptors is a man aged 30 to 39 in good health.

This chain connects TRBV3-1 to TRBJ1-5; D unclear. With 0 bases removed from V and 6 bases from J, the gap between germline ends came to 12 bases. This CDR3 has 15 amino acids. Germline CDR1 LGHDT, CDR2 YNNKEL (reference sequence). CDR3 region: CASSQDRAWGQPQHF. CDR3 sequence (DNA): TGTGCCAGCAGCCAAGACCGGGCTTGGGGTCAGCCCCAGCATTTT. The whole variable domain, filled in from reference TRBV3-1 and TRBJ1-5, reads DTAVSQTPKYLVTQMGNDKSIKCEQNLGHDTMYWYKQDSKKFLKIMFSYNNKELIINETVPNRFSPKSPDKAHLNLHINSLELGDSAVYFCASSQDRAWGQPQHFGDGTRLSIL.

The chain links TRBV4-1 to TRBJ1-2; TRBD1 is a possible D gene (6 bases). Trimming shortened V by 1 base and J by 6 bases, and 12 bases separated the two germline ends. The CDR3 covers 14 residues. CDR1 is MGHRA, CDR2 YSYEKL, per germline. The CDR3 sequence: CASSQGRGDNGYTF. The CDR3 DNA reads as TGCGCCAGCAGCCAAGGTCGAGGGGACAATGGCTACACCTTC.

The chain employs TRBV11-2 and TRBJ1-1, with D unresolved. Germline CDR1 is SGHAT and CDR2 is FQNNGV. The length of the CDR3 is 13 residues. V shed 5 bases and J shed 1 base, with 8 bases lying between them. CDR3 bases: TGTGCCAGCAGCGTAATACGGAACACTGAAGCTTTCTTT. Its protein is CASSVIRNTEAFF.

The chain combines TRBV12-3 or TRBV12-4 with TRBJ1-6; TRBD1 matches at 7 bases. V shed 3 bases and J 6 bases; nucleotides not matched to a gene: 5. The CDR3 extends over 15 amino acids. In nucleotides, the CDR3 is TGTGCCAGCAGTTTGCGGACAGGTGGTAATTCACCCCTCCACTTT. It specifies CASSLRTGGNSPLHF.

The V call is TRBV7-2, the J call TRBJ1-3; D unclear. Germline values: CDR1 SGHTA, CDR2 FQGNSA. The CDR3 contains 13 residues. Deletions cut 5 bases from V and 0 bases from J, with 5 bases between. The CDR3 nucleotides are TGTGCCAGCAGCGCCCTCTCTGGAAACACCATATATTTT. The encoded protein is CASSALSGNTIYF. Drawing the rest from reference TRBV7-2 and TRBJ1-3, the complete variable domain is GAGVSQSPSNKVTEKGKDVELRCDPISGHTALYWYRQSLGQGLEFLIYFQGNSAPDKSGLPSDRFSAERTGGSVSTLTIQRTQQEDSAVYLCASSALSGNTIYFGEGSWLTVV.

The V gene is TRBV6-2 or TRBV6-3, the J gene TRBJ2-7, with D unresolved. Germline V gene lookup returns CDR1 MNHEY and CDR2 SVGEGT. V was cut by 5 bases and J by 4 bases, with 12 bases left in between. This CDR3 spans 13 amino acids. The CDR3 sequence: CASSPRTRYEQYF. The CDR3 DNA is TGTGCCAGCAGTCCCAGGACGCGATACGAGCAGTACTTC.

This chain uses TRBV4-1 with TRBJ2-3, with 9 bases aligning to TRBD1. Unmatched junction bases numbered 12, after V lost 2 bases and J lost 0 bases. Germline V gene lookup returns CDR1 MGHRA and CDR2 YSYEKL. The CDR3 spans 19 residues. The CDR3 DNA follows: TGCGCCAGCAGCCAATCCGGGACAGGGACCCTGATTAGCACAGATACGCAGTATTTT. Translated, it gives CASSQSGTGTLISTDTQYF.

V and J are TRBV6-5 and TRBJ1-5; 7 bases map to TRBD1. The CDR3 totals 15 residues. Germline trimming cut 0 bases from V and 7 bases from J; bases unmatched to any gene: 6. Germline-derived CDR1 and CDR2 are MNHEY and SVGAGI. The CDR3 protein is CASSYSRQGGQPQHF. CDR3 nucleotide sequence: TGTGCCAGCAGTTACTCTAGACAGGGTGGCCAGCCCCAGCATTTT.

This clonotype showed up just a few times. The V call is TRBV18, the J call TRBJ2-3; 8 bases are shared with TRBD2. This CDR3 spans 14 amino acids. Trimming removed 3 bases from V and 5 bases from J; junction bases left unmatched: 4. Germline V gene data show CDR1 as KGHSH and CDR2 as LQKENI. The CDR3 sequence is CASSPGLEGDTQYF. The CDR3 DNA sequence: TGTGCCAGCTCACCGGGACTAGAGGGAGATACGCAGTATTTT.

The chain links TRBV12-3 or TRBV12-4 to TRBJ2-3; 7 bases align to TRBD2. CDR3 length equals 15 residues. V gave up 6 bases and J gave up 1 base; unmatched junction bases: 7. The CDR3 DNA reads as TGTGCCAGCAGATCCGGGGGGTCACGCACAGATACGCAGTATTTT. Protein product: CASRSGGSRTDTQYF.

This chain connects TRBV3-1 to TRBJ1-6; 8 nucleotides agree with TRBD1. The CDR3 runs 15 residues. Germline trimming cut 4 bases from V and 5 bases from J; bases unmatched to any gene: 4. Germline CDR1 is LGHDT and CDR2 is YNNKEL (reference sequence). As DNA, the CDR3 is TGTGCCAGCAGCCGCGGACAGGGAAATAATTCACCCCTCCACTTT. Residues: CASSRGQGNNSPLHF.

The chain links TRBV29-1 to TRBJ2-7, with D unresolved. The CDR3 is made up of 14 amino acids. V shed 6 bases and J shed 1 base, with 16 bases lying between them. Germline lookup yields CDR1 SQVTM and CDR2 ANQGSEA. CDR3 DNA sequence: TGCAGCGTCGCCGACAAGAGAAGATCCTACGAGCAGTACTTC. The encoded protein is CSVADKRRSYEQYF.

The CDR3 is CASSPMGDRDTF. In DNA, the CDR3 is TGTGCCAGCAGCCCAATGGGGGACAGAGACACCTTC. The chain is built from TRBV11-2 and TRBJ1-2; 7 bases fit TRBD1. V trimming: 5 bases; J trimming: 12 bases; junction bases outside the gene matches: 9. Germline V CDR1 and CDR2: SGHAT, FQNNGV. The CDR3 runs 12 residues.

The genes are TRBV7-2 and TRBJ1-2; D is unresolved. CDR3 length equals 16 residues. Trimming removed 1 base at V and 4 bases at J, with 16 bases between. CDR1 is SGHTA and CDR2 is FQGNSA in the germline V gene. CDR3 protein: CASSLESVLGFYGYTF. In DNA, the CDR3 is TGTGCCAGCAGCTTAGAGTCAGTTTTAGGATTCTATGGCTACACCTTC.

The chain recombines TRBV6-1 with TRBJ1-1; D uncertain. Deletions cut 7 bases from V and 1 base from J, with 13 bases between. The CDR3 totals 14 residues. Germline V gene lookup returns CDR1 MNHNS and CDR2 SASEGT. CDR3 in DNA: TGTGCCAGCAAATTCGACGGAAAGAACACTGAAGCTTTCTTT. It yields the protein CASKFDGKNTEAFF.